The T cell receptor (beta chain) described here comes from a study of CD8+ T cells in alopecia areata. This clone was picked up a small number of times. Following extraction, RNA underwent reverse transcription to cDNA, which served as the sequencing template. Some clones are missing from TCRdb's copy, which holds only in-frame ones; the method was immunoSEQ multiplex PCR. In the table there are about 70,000 clones, 45% to 50% of which are singletons. It was from alopecia areata patients that lesional scalp punch biopsies and peripheral blood were collected. The clonotype originates from a human donor with alopecia areata. Specimen: CD8+ T cells sorted from blood, collected at week 0.

In DNA form, the CDR3 reads TGTGCCAGCAGAAGCGGACAGGGTAATAACATTCAGTACTTC. As protein: CASRSGQGNNIQYF. V gene TRBV27 combines with J gene TRBJ2-4, with TRBD1 matching 8 bases. Germline values: CDR1 MNHEY, CDR2 SMNVEV (reference sequence). The V segment lost 6 bases and the J segment 7 bases; nucleotides outside the gene matches: 8. CDR3 size: 14 residues.